This record concerns one T cell receptor (beta chain) sequence. This record belongs to a study of blood T cell repertoires in COVID-19. Looking at the study overall: COVID-19 samples, acute and convalescent, were from the United States, Italy and Spain. From T cells, B-cell-depleted T cells, or PBMCs came the material, which was cDNA or gDNA.

During active infection, Seattle patients enrolled and were then monitored through disease. As handled by the study authors: Quantification of nucleated cells was approximated via reference gene primer amplification. This table comes from immunoSEQ multiplex PCR, and its TCRdb copy is limited to in-frame clones, with some not included. D and trimming come from the DNA, and the V and J calls and clone size come from that table. The sample holds around 60,000 clones; roughly 72% are singletons and the top ten take approximately 4.8%. V was pared by 4 bases and J by 1 base, with 11 bases between. The CDR3 contains 15 residues. Per the germline V gene, CDR1 is SGHRS and CDR2 is YFSETQ.

V is TRBV5-1 and J is TRBJ2-2; D perhaps matches TRBD1 (6 bases). This TCR was sampled from a woman between 65 and 79 years old with COVID-19, enrolled during active disease. The sample comprised peripheral blood. The CDR3 DNA is TGCGCCAGCAGCCCAAGGACAGTGAACACCGGGGAGCTGTTTTTT. It translates to CASSPRTVNTGELFF.